Below are 3 T cell receptor beta chains sequenced from a single sample in a study of cytomegalovirus exposure and HLA in healthy donors. Use of 60 Vbeta and 13 Jbeta primers characterized the PCR. Sequenced by immunoSEQ multiplex PCR; TCRdb stores in-frame clones only, minus some. Of about 190,000 clones in the sample, about 84% were seen once. Sample: PBMCs. These receptors came from a man between 50 and 59 years old in good health and CMV-seronegative.

The CDR3 bases are TGTGCCAGCAGCCACGGGACAGGGGGCACCGGGGAGCTGTTTTTT. It translates to CASSHGTGGTGELFF. The chain uses TRBV6-1 and TRBJ2-2, with 11 bases fitting TRBD1. Germline CDR1 and CDR2: MNHNS and SASEGT. The CDR3 spans 15 residues. V shed 6 bases, J shed 4 bases, and the junction held 4 bases outside the gene matches.

The V gene is TRBV2, the J gene TRBJ2-7, with no clear D. Between the trimmed V and J ends, which lost 4 bases and 4 bases, there was a span of 11 bases. Germline V gives CDR1 SNHLY, CDR2 FYNNEI. The CDR3 is made up of 13 amino acids. Written as DNA, the CDR3 is TGTGCCAGCAGTGGTCCCCTCCCTTACGAGCAGTACTTC. Protein: CASSGPLPYEQYF.

This chain joins TRBV7-3 and TRBJ2-2, with 9 nucleotides matching TRBD1. With V trimmed by 5 bases and J by 9 bases, 13 bases remained unmatched. CDR3 size: 16 residues. Germline V CDR1 and CDR2: SGHTA, FQGTGA. The DNA for the CDR3 is TGTGCCAGCAGCCCCCCTTGGGGACAGGGCGGTAGGGAGCTGTTTTTT. Its protein product is CASSPPWGQGGRELFF.